This T cell receptor beta chain was found in a study of T cells in women clearing cervical HPV infection. Study summary: Cases' blood sampling followed lesion detection by median around 150 days (90 to 200). Broader study findings: CIN3+ cases had significantly higher TCR richness than controls; evenness did not differ. Cases and controls were distinguished at AUC just under 0.85 by richness and V genes. Richness differences could reflect unmeasured T-cell content per sample.

Per the germline V gene, CDR1 is LNHDA and CDR2 is SQIVND (reference sequence). V lost 5 bases, J lost 0 bases, and 7 bases stayed unmatched. The CDR3 totals 16 residues. TCRdb's copy holds only in-frame clones and misses some; the assay was immunoSEQ multiplex PCR. The listing records approximately 21,000 clones. Details on this clone: Its antigen remains unidentified. The read comes to an end 3 residues before the CDR3 does, leaving the germline J gene to fill in the end.

This TCR came from a woman aged 18 to 69 with a cervical HPV16 infection that either progressed to CIN3+ or cleared (not recorded which). The sample consisted of blood buffy coat. V is TRBV19 and J is TRBJ1-2, with TRBD1 identical over 9 bases. The CDR3 sequence: CASSLDRGRSNYGYTF. The sequenced CDR3 bases are TGTGCCAGTAGTTTGGACAGGGGCCGCTCTAACTATGGC. Full variable domain (remainder filled in from reference TRBV19 and TRBJ1-2): DGGITQSPKYLFRKEGQNVTLSCEQNLNHDAMYWYRQDPGQGLRLIYYSQIVNDFQKGDIAEGYSVSREKKESFPLTVTSAQKNPTAFYLCASSLDRGRSNYGYTFGSGTRLTVV.